A single sample gave rise to the 21 T cell receptor beta chains below, sequenced in a study of cytomegalovirus exposure and HLA in healthy donors. Data came from immunoSEQ multiplex PCR; TCRdb stores just in-frame clones and leaves some out. Of tens of thousands of clones listed, roughly 93% are singletons. Input material: PBMCs. These receptors came from a man younger than 45 in good health and CMV-seronegative.

The chain links TRBV15 to TRBJ1-2; 7 nucleotides align to TRBD1. Germline V CDR1 and CDR2: LNHNV, YYDKDF (reference sequence). The length of the CDR3 is 16 residues. With V trimmed by 1 base and J by 4 bases, 9 bases remained unmatched. CDR3 region: CATSRGGDRELYGYTF. CDR3 DNA sequence: TGTGCCACCAGCAGAGGAGGCGACAGGGAGCTCTATGGCTACACCTTC.

The rearrangement links TRBV7-3 to TRBJ2-3; 10 bases map to TRBD2. The CDR3 runs to 16 residues. With V trimmed by 0 bases and J by 4 bases, 4 bases remained unmatched. Germline V gene sequence: CDR1 SGHTA, CDR2 FQGTGA. For the CDR3, the DNA is TGTGCCAGCAGCTTAACGCTAGCGGGAGATGCAGATACGCAGTATTTT. Encoded protein: CASSLTLAGDADTQYF.

V usage is TRBV19 and J usage is TRBJ2-5, with TRBD2 identical over 7 bases. The DNA end is more similar to TRBJ2-7, so the J call may be wrong. This CDR3 region has 13 residues. Germline V gene lookup returns CDR1 LNHDA and CDR2 SQIVND (reference sequence). The CDR3 nucleotides are TGTGCCAGTAGTGAGGGGAGGGCCTCCGAGCAGTACTTC. Its translation: CASSEGRASEQYF.

The chain couples TRBV4-1 to TRBJ1-4; tentatively, D is TRBD1 (5 bases). The V gene's germline CDR1 is MGHRA and CDR2 YSYEKL. The CDR3 is made up of 17 amino acids. The germline V and J ends were trimmed by 2 bases and 2 bases, with 15 bases remaining between them. Written as DNA, the CDR3 is TGCGCCAGCAGCCAAATACTGGAGGGGACGACTAATGAAAAACTGTTTTTT. Its translation: CASSQILEGTTNEKLFF.

CDR3 residues: CASSSSRDRDAALNQPQHF. The DNA for the CDR3 is TGTGCCAGCAGCTCCTCCCGGGACAGGGATGCAGCGTTGAATCAGCCCCAGCATTTT. The chain uses TRBV7-9 and TRBJ1-5; 9 bases line up with TRBD1. V was pared by 4 bases and J by 4 bases, with 17 bases of the junction left unmatched. This CDR3 is 19 amino acids long. Germline V CDR1 and CDR2: SEHNR, FQNEAQ (reference sequence). The full variable domain, completed using reference TRBV7-9 and TRBJ1-5, is DTGVSQNPRHKITKRGQNVTFRCDPISEHNRLYWYRQTLGQGPEFLTYFQNEAQLEKSRLLSDRFSAERPKGSFSTLEIQRTEQGDSAMYLCASSSSRDRDAALNQPQHFGDGTRLSIL.

V usage is TRBV6-4 and J usage is TRBJ1-4; a weak D match, TRBD1 (6 bases). Trimming took off 10 bases at V and 2 bases at J, with 23 bases between the two ends. From germline, CDR1 is MRHNA and CDR2 SNTAGT. The CDR3 contains 17 residues. This CDR3 is CATLPIIHRATNEKLFF. The CDR3 DNA is TGTGCCACGTTACCCATTATACACAGGGCGACTAATGAAAAACTGTTTTTT.

The chain recombines TRBV11-2 with TRBJ2-1, with 7 bases that match TRBD2. The germline V gene has CDR1 SGHAT and CDR2 FQNNGV. CDR3 size: 16 residues. V dropped 0 bases and J dropped 5; count of bases not matched to a gene: 7. CDR3 protein: CASSLDRASGHNEQFF. Written as DNA, the CDR3 is TGTGCCAGCAGCTTAGATCGGGCTAGCGGACACAATGAGCAGTTCTTC.

This clone was recorded only once. The chain employs TRBV2 and TRBJ1-4, with TRBD1 matching 9 bases. This CDR3 has 14 residues. The germline gives CDR1 SNHLY, CDR2 FYNNEI. The ends lost 5 bases at V and 7 bases at J; junction bases unmatched: 5. The CDR3 spells CASSLQGAGEKLFF. The CDR3 coding sequence is TGTGCCAGCAGTTTACAGGGGGCGGGTGAAAAACTGTTTTTT.

V gene TRBV13 combines with J gene TRBJ2-7; no clear D. V lost 5 bases, J lost 0 bases, and 14 bases lay in between. Germline assignment: CDR1 PRHDT and CDR2 FYEKMQ (reference sequence). The CDR3 runs 15 residues. CDR3 amino acids: CASSQSTWSSYEQYF. The DNA for the CDR3 is TGTGCCAGCAGCCAAAGTACGTGGAGCTCCTACGAGCAGTACTTC.

The genes are TRBV6-6 and TRBJ1-4; possibly TRBD1 for D (6 bases). Germline values: CDR1 MNHNY, CDR2 SVGAGI (reference sequence). V was clipped by 6 bases and J by 0 bases, with 8 bases between them. The CDR3 length is 14 residues. CDR3 residues: CASSDRSTNEKLFF. In DNA, the CDR3 is TGTGCCAGCAGCGACAGGTCAACTAATGAAAAACTGTTTTTT.

This chain connects TRBV14 to TRBJ1-1, with a possible D match to TRBD1 (5 bases). The CDR3 runs to 13 residues. V was trimmed by 8 bases and J by 3 bases, leaving 13 bases between them. Germline CDR1 SGHDN, CDR2 FVKESK. CDR3 coding DNA: TGTGCCAGCGGTAGGGCAGGGTACACTGAAGCTTTCTTT. Its protein is CASGRAGYTEAFF.

This rearrangement joins TRBV28 to TRBJ1-2, with D possibly being TRBD1 (6 bases). From germline, CDR1 is MDHEN and CDR2 SYDVKM. This CDR3 has 12 amino acids. The V and J ends lost 6 bases and 3 bases respectively, with 8 bases between them. CDR3 sequence reads: CASSPGDYGYTF. CDR3 sequence (DNA): TGTGCCAGCAGCCCAGGGGACTATGGCTACACCTTC.

This clone was counted a single time. The chain is built from TRBV4-2 and TRBJ2-5, with a tentative D call TRBD1 (5 bases). The J call is doubtful: the DNA matches TRBJ2-7 better. From germline, CDR1 is LGHNA and CDR2 YNFKEQ. The CDR3 runs to 15 residues. The CDR3 loop reads CASSQVGQGLYEQYF. CDR3 nucleotide sequence: TGTGCCAGCAGCCAAGTTGGGCAGGGTCTCTACGAGCAGTACTTC.

This chain connects TRBV5-4 to TRBJ1-4; 8 nucleotides align to TRBD1. Germline V gives CDR1 SGHNT, CDR2 YYREEE (reference sequence). The CDR3 consists of 15 residues. V shed 6 bases, J shed 8 bases, and the junction held 12 bases outside the gene matches. Here the CDR3 DNA reads TGTGCCAGCACCGATGGCGGACAGGGAGGGGAAAAACTGTTTTTT. Translated: CASTDGGQGGEKLFF.

The chain employs TRBV28 and TRBJ2-7; possibly TRBD1 for D (5 bases). Germline lookup yields CDR1 MDHEN and CDR2 SYDVKM. The CDR3 totals 15 residues. V gave up 4 bases and J gave up 0 bases, with 13 bases separating them. The CDR3 spells CASSSDSRTSYEQYF. The CDR3 DNA sequence: TGTGCCAGCAGTTCCGACAGCCGGACCTCCTACGAGCAGTACTTC.

The chain has TRBV7-6 and TRBJ2-3, with a possible D match to TRBD1 (6 bases). This CDR3 is 15 amino acids long. V gave up 3 bases and J gave up 2 bases, with 12 bases separating them. Germline CDR1 SGHVS, CDR2 FNYEAQ. CDR3 sequence reads: CASSFRQGNTDTQYF. The CDR3 DNA reads TGTGCCAGCAGCTTTCGGCAGGGGAACACAGATACGCAGTATTTT. Full variable domain (outside the CDR3, taken from reference TRBV7-6 and TRBJ2-3): GAGVSQSPRYKVTKRGQDVALRCDPISGHVSLYWYRQALGQGPEFLTYFNYEAQQDKSGLPNDRFSAERPEGSISTLTIQRTEQRDSAMYRCASSFRQGNTDTQYFGPGTRLTVL.

This clone appeared once. The rearrangement uses TRBV6-6 and TRBJ1-1; D gene uncertain. This CDR3 region has 15 residues. Trimming removed 6 bases from V and 2 bases from J, with 16 bases in between. CDR1 and CDR2 (germline): MNHNY, SVGAGI (reference sequence). The CDR3 region has the DNA TGTGCCAGCAGACCCCCCGGGAGGGAAAACACTGAAGCTTTCTTT. Translation: CASRPPGRENTEAFF.

This rearrangement joins TRBV19 to TRBJ1-6; D gene uncertain. Germline CDR1 and CDR2: LNHDA and SQIVND (reference sequence). Trimming cost V 5 bases and J 0 bases, with 11 bases left between them. The CDR3 extends over 16 amino acids. CDR3 in DNA: TGTGCCAGTAGTCGCAGACTCAGCTCCTATAATTCACCCCTCCACTTT. Translated: CASSRRLSSYNSPLHF.

V and J are TRBV21-1 and TRBJ1-3. TRBV21-1 is a listed pseudogene. The CDR3 runs 19 residues. CDR3 residues: CASGPRVRGLNFAGNTIYF. The CDR3 DNA reads as TGTGCCAGCGGGCCGCGAGTGCGGGGGCTGAACTTCGCTGGAAACACCATATATTTT.

The chain joins TRBV4-2 to TRBJ1-2; D remains unclear. The CDR3 runs 13 residues. Germline CDR1 reads LGHNA; CDR2 reads YNFKEQ. The V end was cut by 2 bases, the J end by 6 bases, with 10 bases between. Here the CDR3 reads CASSQQRLDGYTF. CDR3 nucleotides: TGTGCCAGCAGCCAACAAAGGCTAGATGGCTACACCTTC.

The chain uses TRBV6-1 and TRBJ2-3; possible D gene TRBD1, 7 bases. Germline V gene data show CDR1 as MNHNS and CDR2 as SASEGT. This CDR3 is 18 amino acids long. V was pared by 2 bases and J by 2 bases, with 20 bases between. The DNA of the CDR3 is TGTGCCAGCAGTGAATATCGCGGAGGGACAGCTATCACAGATACGCAGTATTTT. Amino acid sequence: CASSEYRGGTAITDTQYF.